Shown below are 8 T cell receptor beta chains from a single sample sequenced in a study of glioma-infiltrating T cells. TCR alpha and beta CDR3 regions were amplified from RNA using iRepertoire nested multiplex PCR. One entry per CDR3 protein, called by TCRdb with MiXCR from the multiplex PCR reads. The sample carries around 100,000 distinct CDR3 sequences, approximately 28% recorded once. What was sequenced was glioma tissue, nonneoplastic brain tissue, or PBMCs (not recorded which). Source of these receptors: a human donor with low-grade glioma or glioblastoma, undergoing nonglioma brain surgery, or in good health (not recorded which).

The CDR3 sequence is CASSSRQGLTDTQYF. The CDR3 DNA follows: TGCGCCAGCAGCTCAAGACAGGGGTTGACAGATACGCAGTATTTT. The chain combines TRBV5-1 with TRBJ2-3; 8 bases are shared with TRBD1. V was pared by 3 bases and J by 3 bases, with 6 bases of the junction left unmatched. Germline CDR1 is SGHRS and CDR2 is YFSETQ. The CDR3 is 15 amino acids.

The gene calls are TRBV5-6 and TRBJ1-2, with a weak D call TRBD1 (6 bases). The CDR3 has 12 residues. Trimming removed 4 bases from V and 7 bases from J, with 11 bases in between. Germline-derived CDR1 and CDR2 are SGHDT and YYEEEE. CDR3 DNA sequence: TGTGCCAGCAGCCAGACAGGAGTTGGCTACACCTTC. Translating it yields CASSQTGVGYTF.

V usage is TRBV6-1 and J usage is TRBJ2-2; D may be TRBD1 or TRBD2 (5 bases each). With 6 bases removed from V and 0 bases from J, the gap between germline ends came to 14 bases. Germline CDR1 is MNHNS and CDR2 is SASEGT. The CDR3 length is 16 residues. Written as DNA, the CDR3 is TGTGCCAGCAGCTCCGGGACGGCCGCGAACACCGGGGAGCTGTTTTTT. Residues: CASSSGTAANTGELFF.

A remark on this clonotype: A read error may explain this, as a much larger clone is one base away. The chain has TRBV6-2 or TRBV6-3 and TRBJ1-3; D gene ambiguous. Germline lookup yields CDR1 MNHEY and CDR2 SVGEGT. The V end lost 10 bases, the J end lost 0 bases, and 13 bases lay between the germline ends. There are 14 residues in the CDR3. The CDR3 DNA reads TGTGCCACCGGCAGAGAATACTCTGGAAACACCATATATTTT. This encodes CATGREYSGNTIYF.

The J gene is TRBJ1-6, the V gene TRBV3-1, with TRBD1 identical over 8 bases. The germline gives CDR1 LGHDT, CDR2 YNNKEL (reference sequence). The V and J ends lost 4 bases and 9 bases, in that order; junction bases with no gene match: 8. The CDR3 has 15 amino acids. CDR3 residues: CASSPRQGLGSPLHF. The CDR3 region has the DNA TGTGCCAGCAGCCCAAGACAGGGGTTAGGTTCACCCCTCCACTTT.

In this sample, this clonotype turned up once. The V and J genes are TRBV5-6 and TRBJ2-7; D is possibly TRBD1 (6 bases). Trimming cost V 0 bases and J 6 bases, with 16 bases left between them. The germline V gene encodes CDR1 SGHDT and CDR2 YYEEEE. The CDR3 is made up of 15 amino acids. The CDR3: CASSLGTGLQLEQYF. DNA of the CDR3: TGTGCCAGCAGCTTGGGCACAGGGCTCCAACTCGAGCAGTACTTC. The variable domain in full, completed from reference TRBV5-6 and TRBJ2-7, reads DAGVTQSPTHLIKTRGQQVTLRCSPKSGHDTVSWYQQALGQGPQFIFQYYEEEERQRGNFPDRFSGHQFPNYSSELNVNALLLGDSALYLCASSLGTGLQLEQYFGPGTRLTVT.

The V and J genes are TRBV18 and TRBJ2-5; D gene uncertain. CDR1 and CDR2 from the germline V gene are KGHSH and LQKENI. The V gene lost 2 bases and the J gene lost 4 bases, with 5 bases spanning the gap. CDR3 length equals 12 residues. CDR3 nucleotide sequence: TGTGCCAGCTCACCATCCCCAGAGACCCAGTACTTC. Encoded protein: CASSPSPETQYF.

Worth noting for this clonotype: A clone one base away is much larger, so this may be a read error. CDR3 sequence reads: CASSEVRTGPTEAFF. CDR3 DNA: TGTGCCAGCAGCGAAGTGCGGACAGGGCCCACTGAAGCTTTCTTT. The chain uses TRBV4-2 and TRBJ1-1, with 8 bases that match TRBD1. V was pared by 5 bases and J by 4 bases, with 9 bases of the junction left unmatched. The CDR3 is 15 residues long. The germline gives CDR1 LGHNA, CDR2 YNFKEQ.